This T cell receptor beta chain was found in a study of cytomegalovirus exposure and HLA in healthy donors (dated by TCRdb to 2015 to 2018). Regarding the complete study: According to an earlier analysis of 550 to 750 of the donors, about 179 million T cells yielded over 100 million unique TCR beta sequences and less than 300 Gb of sequence data. An early release covering some 640 HLA-typed donors comprised approximately 290 gigabases of sequencing data and 85 million to 100 million unique TCR sequences. Of the 350 to 450 genotyped donors, approximately 83% fell in the genetic ancestry cluster associated with self-reported Caucasian donors. The study aimed to test whether signatures of past pathogen exposure could be identified by cataloging public T cell receptors. The T cell repertoires of 700 or so subjects were profiled by immunosequencing and related to cytomegalovirus serostatus. In addition to the first cohort of 650 to 750 subjects, a separate validation cohort of approximately 120 different subjects was used. To predict cytomegalovirus infection status, the study combined high-throughput TCR immunosequencing, statistical association of individual TCRs with disease status, and machine learning. In a later analysis, previously published TCR beta repertoires from 550 to 750 donors were re-analyzed and high-resolution HLA genotyping was added so that TCR occurrence patterns could be studied. The later analysis used no new phenotypic data to find candidate immune exposures, relying instead on TCR beta sequences and their occurrence across donors. An earlier analysis of approximately 630 of the donors applied high-throughput TCR beta sequencing to assess whether each TCR beta V gene segment acted as functional or pseudogenic. Donor age, sex, ethnicity and CMV serostatus were compiled together with the repertoire data. Genome-wide SNP genotypes for about three fifths of the 666 donors were used in a later genetic analysis, which treated that subset as a discovery cohort. Every discovery cohort repertoire had been produced on one sequencing platform. HLA typing covered class I and class II loci at four-digit resolution. The number of typed donors differed by locus: about 620-640 for A, B, C, DRB1 and DQB1; 500 to 550 for DQA1; approximately 600 for DPA1; and about 450 for DPB1. A few DR-DQ haplotypes were treated as single units for association and clustering because of strong linkage in the cohort. Among 300 to 450 genotyped donors of the cohort, an average of about 240,000 unique TCR beta nucleotide sequences were sequenced per donor, around 18% of them non-productive. Broader findings and caveats from the paper: Some IMGT-functional V segments, including TRBV6-2 and TRBV6-3, could not be told apart with the 87-base-pair reads, so those segments were excluded. A few of the identified cytomegalovirus-associated TCR beta chains were confirmed in vitro to be specific for cytomegalovirus antigens. A group of highly shared sequence variants was considered likely to be a technical artifact of the sequencing pipeline. Because HLA typing was missing for some donors at each locus, association tests included only the typed subset. In a later analysis, TCR association rates were found to vary across HLA loci, with the most associated TCRs seen for DRB1 alleles and the fewest for HLA-C alleles. The authors suggested that the approach could potentially be extended to other disease states and immunological phenotypes. Roughly uniform sequencing depth across donors was assumed in presence/absence analyses, although this assumption may not hold. A later analysis associated 16,951 TCR beta sequences with specific HLA alleles at a false discovery rate of 0.05. The only immune exposure information available for the cohort was CMV serostatus. A later genetic analysis associated a missense DCLRE1C variant with V-gene and J-gene trimming of TCR beta chains, and an independent cohort replicated the association. According to a later analysis, most CMV-associated TCR beta chains appeared to be HLA-restricted, and the HLA associations seemed to be driven largely by CMV exposure. Strong co-occurrence of HLA alleles, especially DR and DQ, made assigning TCR associations to individual alleles difficult. Most TCR sequences were observed very rarely across donors, whereas some public TCRs were present in many individuals. A further reported finding was that TCR beta sequences accurately predicted the HLA-A and HLA-B alleles for most subjects in the first cohort. Because counts were too low, 15 to 20 rarely observed V segments, including chromosome 9 orphons, were excluded from the earlier analysis of about 500 of the donors. In the study, 150 to 200 TCR beta chains were listed as associated with cytomegalovirus. In a later genetic analysis, fewer N-insertions in productive TCRs were reported among donors in an Asian-associated ancestry cluster than the 666-donor mean. Linkage disequilibrium might explain the correlated functional status among segregating V segments, but an unknown experimental factor could not be excluded. This cohort had only TCR beta chains sequenced, and the lack of alpha or paired-chain data limited which features could be detected. A later analysis found that HLA-associated TCR beta chains were more clonally expanded and had lower generation probabilities than equally common non-associated chains. Cytomegalovirus status was reported to be diagnosed by the classifier with high specificity and sensitivity in both the original and validation cohorts. An earlier analysis of around 540 of the donors showed that most TCR beta V segments appeared in productive rearrangements either about 87% or about 30% of the time, which broadly matched IMGT annotations. In a later analysis, several top co-occurrence clusters were reported to appear linked to parvovirus B19, influenza, CMV and Epstein-Barr virus.

The cohort consisted of hundreds of healthy bone marrow donors. At the time of sampling, every cohort member was nominally healthy, though immune exposures that went unrecorded were likely present. The donor was CMV seronegative and was included in the group of around 320 seronegative cohort members. Every donor gave a peripheral blood sample, and the peripheral blood mononuclear cells from that sample were used for TCR beta sequencing. The Qiagen DNeasy Blood Extraction Kit was used to extract genomic DNA from the blood cell samples. The trim is 0 bases for V and 4 bases for J, with a gap of 6 bases between the germline ends. CDR1 and CDR2, per the germline V gene (reference sequence), are MNHEY and SMNVEV. Including both end residues, the CDR3 is 13 amino acids long. The only DNA kept is the CDR3, 39 bases in frame from the first base. As to this clone: What antigen it recognizes has not been identified. Here the CDR3 omits its conserved ending phenylalanine or tryptophan, so a read error is the likely source.

Library creation used the immunoSEQ multiplex PCR assay. The multiplex PCR relied on a mix of 60 forward primers for TCR Vbeta segments and 13 reverse primers for TCR Jbeta segments. Amplification of the CDR3 region of rearranged TCR beta genes was performed with a multiplex PCR assay on genomic DNA. The amplified TCR beta libraries were sequenced on the Illumina HiSeq System as 87-base-pair reads. Processing in the source paper ran as follows. A later analysis tallied around 82 million unique TCR beta chains across the roughly 610 repertoires, and some 10 million of those chains were shared by two or more donors. A nearest-neighbor algorithm error-corrected the raw reads and collapsed the reads into unique sequences, merging closely related sequences to remove PCR and sequencing errors. V, D and J gene segments were assigned by aligning CDR3 sequences to IMGT reference sequences. For a sequence to be retained, a match of at least six nucleotides to both a V gene segment and a J gene segment was required. A rearrangement was called productive if the CDR3 had no stop codons and remained in frame with V and J, and every other rearrangement was called non-productive. Following IMGT convention, CDR3 was defined as the stretch from the second conserved V-encoded cysteine to the conserved J-encoded phenylalanine. Sequences without an unambiguous match to a single V gene segment were excluded from the earlier analysis of almost 600 of the donors. An earlier analysis of about 600 of the donors called V segments functional above 56.7% productive rearrangements and segregating when the between-donor standard deviation exceeded 5%. A statistical classification framework was built to diagnose cytomegalovirus status from the catalog of TCR beta chain sequences. A later analysis assigned V and J genes by comparing TCR nucleotide sequences with IMGT/GENE-DB human TR gene sequences. Using the TCRdist pipeline, a later analysis assigned CDR3 sequences along with most-parsimonious VDJ recombination scenarios. In a later analysis, every TCR beta chain was defined by the combination of its CDR3 amino acid sequence and its V-gene family, and reads without a unique V-gene family were dropped. To address suspected cross-contamination and a sequencing artifact, a later analysis removed under 600 highly shared, low-generation-probability nucleotide sequences. In a later analysis, a clonal expansion index was calculated for each public chain from normalized within-repertoire ranks of inferred template counts. Generation probabilities in a later analysis came from a VDJ recombination model fitted to out-of-frame rearrangements, and those results were checked against IGoR. In a later analysis, TCR-TCR, TCR-HLA and TCR-CMV co-occurrence was scored with hypergeometric tests, and a repertoire-size bias correction was applied to TCR pairs. To estimate false discovery rates, a later analysis permuted the HLA or CMV assignments 20 times. In a later analysis, co-occurring TCRs were grouped with DBSCAN, and TCRdist sequence similarity was added when clustering was performed within HLA-allele-positive subsets. Repertoires with fewer than 30,000 or more than 120,000 public chains were left out of co-occurrence clustering, as were five repertoires with anomalous nucleotide sharing. TCRdb obtained this table from immuneACCESS and retained in-frame rearrangements with V and J assigned. These tables miss some clones; where compared with another copy, unresolved V genes account for less than half of the shortfall, and the remainder is unexplained. That table gives V, J and clone size, and the DNA gave D and trimming. The sample includes about 160,000 clones, with roughly 80% observed a single time. The top ten hold approximately 0.8% of the sample.

The chain is encoded by TRBV27 joined to TRBJ1-1, with the identity of the D gene unclear. Sequenced material: PBMCs. The TCR originated in a young woman in good health and CMV-seronegative. The sequence in DNA is TGTGCCAGCAGTTTATCGCGGGGCACTGAAGCTTTCCTT. Its coded protein is CASSLSRGTEAFL.